This TCR beta chain was identified during a study of Graves' ophthalmopathy and Graves' hyperthyroidism. This clonotype was counted many times. Clinical symptoms, serum thyroxine, TRAb, thyroid ultrasound and orbital computed tomography determined diagnosis. RNA transcripts yielded amplified TCR beta CDR3 regions. RT-PCR was first run with HTBI primers, then multiplex PCR in a second round. TCRdb fed the multiplex PCR reads into MiXCR, producing one record per CDR3 protein. The table lists approximately 410,000 distinct CDR3 sequences, approximately 15% of them singletons, with around 7% in the top ten. The TCR comes from a woman aged 18-29 years with stable Graves' hyperthyroidism. The source material was peripheral blood.

The DNA of the CDR3 is TGTGCCAGCAGCTTAGAGGGCAGGGAGGCAGATACGCAGTATTTT. Its translation: CASSLEGREADTQYF. The chain is built from TRBV11-2 and TRBJ2-3, with TRBD2 as a possible D gene (6 bases). V lost 0 bases and J lost 4, with 11 bases in between. Per germline, CDR1 SGHAT and CDR2 FQNNGV. The CDR3 spans 15 residues.